The 3 T cell receptor beta chains given below trace back to one sample, sequenced in a study of tumor T cells in aggressive B-cell lymphoma. Using immunoSEQ multiplex PCR, the repertoire was profiled, and TCRdb retains in-frame clones only, with some absent. The sample yields 6,500 to 9,500 clones, 80% to 85% seen once. Input material: tumor tissue. These TCRs come from an adult with diffuse large B cell lymphoma.

This sequence joins TRBV29-1 and TRBJ2-1, with TRBD2 matching 9 bases. CDR1 and CDR2 from the germline V gene are SQVTM and ANQGSEA. This CDR3 has 14 amino acids. Losses at the gene ends were 7 bases for V and 1 base for J; bases not matched to a gene: 5. CDR3: CSGMGLASYNEQFF. The CDR3 coding sequence is TGCAGCGGGATGGGACTAGCTTCCTACAATGAGCAGTTCTTC.

This clone was recorded only once. The gene calls are TRBV6-1 and TRBJ2-7; 8 nucleotides line up with TRBD1. Trimming at V came to 2 bases and at J to 6 bases, leaving 6 bases not matched to a gene. CDR3 size: 14 residues. The germline CDR1 and CDR2 sequences are MNHNS and SASEGT. CDR3 region: CASSERTGWVEQYV. The DNA of the CDR3 is TGTGCCAGCAGTGAAAGGACAGGGTGGGTCGAGCAGTACGTC.

The chain is built from TRBV7-8 and TRBJ2-2; 7 bases line up with TRBD1. Germline-derived CDR1 and CDR2 are SGHVS and FQNEAQ. There are 16 residues in the CDR3. V shed 5 bases and J 4 bases; nucleotides not matched to a gene: 10. This CDR3 is CASSTTTGVGTGELFF. CDR3 DNA sequence: TGTGCCAGCAGCACAACAACAGGGGTGGGCACCGGGGAGCTGTTTTTT.